This T cell receptor beta chain was recorded in a study of blood T cell repertoires in COVID-19 (TCRdb year 2020). About the investigation overall: Samples covering the acute and convalescent phases of COVID-19 were provided by collaborators in the United States, Italy and Spain. The material from the prospective study consisted of cDNA or gDNA derived from T cells, B-cell-depleted T cells, or PBMCs. The dataset comprised deeply sampled blood TCRbeta repertoires from subjects exposed to, actively infected with, or recovered from COVID-19. The repertoires were released in a freely available public database meant as a resource for research on the immune response to SARS-CoV-2. Samples came from the ongoing ImmuneRACE study (first 160 participants) plus 1,254 subjects from 6 global collaborators. Nearly every sample came with metadata listing a de-identified subject ID, COVID-19 status, age in years and sex. Where available, HLA class I and class II types were obtained from metadata supplied by the sample provider rather than from assay-based typing. What the research found in general, with its limitations: Clinical and demographic metadata were provided uncurated, with the amount varying by source and participant.

TCRbeta CDR3 regions were amplified from genomic DNA using the immunoSEQ Assay, a bias-controlled multiplex PCR. Under the source paper's analysis protocol: Within the assay, amplification of reference gene primers was used to estimate how many nucleated cells each sample contained. Sequence reads were collapsed and filtered to measure the absolute abundance of every unique TCRbeta CDR3 rearrangement. For each sample, productive Simpson clonality was calculated as the square root of Simpson's diversity index over productive rearrangements. TCRdb retrieved this table from immuneACCESS and kept in-frame rearrangements only. Not all clones are present; in checked studies, unresolved V genes account for under half, and no reason is known for the remainder. From that table come the V and J calls and clone size; the DNA was used to work out D and trimming. The sample table shows 99,000 or so clones, and approximately 83% are seen once. The ten largest clones represent more than 3% of the sample.

Including the terminal cysteine and phenylalanine, the CDR3 comprises 13 residues. Just CDR3 DNA is preserved here, 39 bases in frame from base 1. A distance of 12 bases separates the germline ends of V and J, which lose 5 bases and 7 bases respectively. Based on the germline V gene (reference sequence), the CDR1 and CDR2 sequences are LNHNV and YYDKDF. The collaborating institutions used their own protocols to collect whole blood in K2EDTA tubes. For TCRbeta analysis, collaborators shipped samples in one of three forms: frozen whole blood, isolated PBMCs, or DNA extracted from either of those sample types. In regard to this clone: The target of this receptor is not known. Base qualities were left out, and no much larger clone turns up one base away.

Recombination connected TRBV15 to TRBJ1-5; the best D guess is TRBD1, with 5 bases matching. The specimen sequenced was peripheral blood. The clonotype comes from a woman aged 80 or over with active or convalescent COVID-19. CDR3 region: CATSGTSPQPQHF. The base sequence is TGTGCCACCAGCGGGACTTCTCCCCAGCCCCAGCATTTT. The reference TRBV15 and TRBJ1-5 proteins fill in what lies around the CDR3, so the full variable domain reads DAMVIQNPRYQVTQFGKPVTLSCSQTLNHNVMYWYQQKSSQAPKLLFHYYDKDFNNEADTPDNFQSRRPNTSFCFLDIRSPGLGDTAMYLCATSGTSPQPQHFGDGTRLSIL.